These 3 T cell receptor beta chains came from one sample sequenced in a study of T-cell reconstitution after alpha-beta-depleted transplantation in children (dated by TCRdb to about 2016). Library preparation was by PCR. The run used an Illumina HiSeq 2500. TCR library preparation used molecular barcoding, with unique molecular identifiers applied to normalize quantification of the TCRbeta repertoire. In TCRdb, the public reads were trimmed at Q25 with fastp and aligned with MiXCR, with productive beta chains retained. Each CDR3 protein gets just one entry, which takes the most common genes and DNA from the rows behind it. The sample profile shows 170,000 or so distinct CDR3 sequences; more than 6.5% of them were found once. The ten biggest clones cover 3% of the sample. Sequenced here: PBMCs from the stem cell graft donor, sampled from the stem cell graft. The receptors originated from a human donor who donated a stem cell graft to a child with Wiskott-Aldrich syndrome.

This clonotype occurred many times. The genes are TRBV14 and TRBJ2-7, with D possibly matching TRBD1 (6 bases). The V end lost 1 base, the J end lost 5 bases, and 9 bases lay between the germline ends. CDR1 and CDR2 from the germline V gene are SGHDN and FVKESK. This CDR3 has 13 amino acids. CDR3 DNA: TGTGCCAGCAGCCAAGGACAGGTAGACGAGCAGTACTTC. It encodes CASSQGQVDEQYF.

This clonotype was recorded at least ten times. This sequence joins TRBV27 and TRBJ1-2; D remains unclear. V was shortened by 5 bases and J by 5 bases, with 21 bases between the two germline ends. Germline V gene sequence: CDR1 MNHEY, CDR2 SMNVEV (reference sequence). The CDR3 is 16 amino acids. CDR3 coding DNA: TGTGCCAGCAGTCTCAGCAGGTCCCCGCGTCTATATGGCTACACCTTC. Its translation is CASSLSRSPRLYGYTF.

In its sample, this clonotype was seen many times. The chain combines TRBV29-1 with TRBJ1-2, with a tentative D call TRBD1 (5 bases). The CDR3 is 13 residues long. Germline values: CDR1 SQVTM, CDR2 ANQGSEA. The CDR3 DNA reads as TGCTCCTGTGGTACAGGCATTAACTATGGCTACACCTTC. Translated, it gives CSCGTGINYGYTF.